This paragraph reports one T cell receptor (beta chain). This sample is part of a study of blood T cell repertoires in COVID-19. Whole-study context: Cohort 3 recovered donors had two negative PCRs, clearance, or symptom resolution.

Ages ranged from roughly 18 to 100 years, with residence in approximately 23 US areas. CDR3 length: 15 residues. Per the germline V gene, CDR1 is SGHNT and CDR2 is YYREEE (reference sequence). V lost 5 bases to trimming and J lost 2 bases; unmatched junction nucleotides: 2. In the original analysis: Counts of nucleated cells, estimated from reference gene primer amplification, were obtained. Generated by immunoSEQ multiplex PCR, the TCRdb table keeps only in-frame clones and is missing some. V and J calls and clone size are given by that table; D and trimming were obtained from the DNA. The profile covers about 360,000 clones, with over 75% appearing a single time and approximately 1.9% taken by the ten largest.

Sample: PBMCs or T cells enriched from blood (not recorded which). The clonotype originates from a man aged 35-49 years in a cohort exposed to, infected with or recovered from COVID-19 (not recorded which). This chain joins TRBV5-4 and TRBJ2-3; 13 bases match TRBD2. The chain's CDR3 is CASRTSGRVTDTQYF. The DNA for the CDR3 is TGTGCCAGCAGAACTAGCGGGAGGGTCACAGATACGCAGTATTTT.